The source of this T cell receptor (beta chain) is a study of CD8 T cells in Susac syndrome. Trimming removed 3 bases from V and 0 bases from J, with 5 bases in between. The CDR3 is 13 amino acids. Random hexamers served to reverse transcribe about 0.5 to 1 ug RNA. In TCRdb, the immunoSEQ multiplex PCR reads were re-called with MiXCR into one record per CDR3 protein. The sample holds around 120,000 distinct CDR3 sequences, approximately 94% seen once. CD8+ and CD4+ T cells circulating in blood were sequenced for TCR beta. The count of this clonotype is one. The rearrangement joins TRBV12-3 or TRBV12-4 to TRBJ1-2; unclear D gene. Sequencing was carried out using CD4+ T cells from PBMCs. This sequence was found in a human donor with multiple sclerosis. In DNA form, the CDR3 reads TGTGCCAGCAGTTTCCAAGCTAACTATGGCTACACCTTC. Translating it yields CASSFQANYGYTF.